The present T cell receptor (beta chain) was sequenced within a study of blood T cell repertoires in COVID-19. Sequencing was performed with immunoSEQ multiplex PCR; in TCRdb, only in-frame clones are kept and a portion is missing. The data contain around 400,000 clones, approximately 87% of them singletons. The specimen sequenced was peripheral blood. The source of this sequence is a woman aged 55 to 70 with COVID-19, enrolled during active disease.

In DNA form, the CDR3 reads TGTGCCAGCAGCTTTGACAGAGCTCCTAACTATGGCTACACCTTC. It translates to CASSFDRAPNYGYTF. V gene TRBV7-2 combines with J gene TRBJ1-2; D perhaps matches TRBD1 (5 bases). The V gene's germline CDR1 is SGHTA and CDR2 FQGNSA. CDR3 length equals 15 residues. Trimming pared 3 bases from V and 0 bases from J, leaving 11 bases between.